This T cell receptor (beta chain) was sequenced during a study of sequential checkpoint blockade in melanoma. As for the study in general: Arm A got nivolumab then ipilimumab; arm B the reverse, 1:1.

Indicated treatment: randomized to nivolumab then ipilimumab (arm A) or the reverse (arm B). None of the patients previously received DNA-damaging chemotherapy. Sorted cells were live CD3+CD8+, lacking CD19 and CD56, from PBMCs. The CDR3 loop spans 15 amino acids. The ends were cut back, 1 base at V and 1 base at J, with 10 bases in the middle. Germline V gene lookup returns CDR1 SGHTA and CDR2 FQGNSA. Libraries were prepared by immunoSEQ multiplex PCR; TCRdb keeps only in-frame clonotypes and omits some of them. The sample has 9,500 to 13,000 clones; about three quarters are singletons. The V gene is TRBV7-2, the J gene TRBJ2-5; possible D gene TRBD2, 5 bases. The input for sequencing was CD8+ T cells sorted from blood (inferred from file names), taken from a patient given nivolumab and ipilimumab in sequence. This receptor was taken from a human donor with melanoma. The CDR3 bases are TGTGCCAGCAGCTTAGTAGCGAGCATCCAAGAGACCCAGTACTTC. It codes for CASSLVASIQETQYF.